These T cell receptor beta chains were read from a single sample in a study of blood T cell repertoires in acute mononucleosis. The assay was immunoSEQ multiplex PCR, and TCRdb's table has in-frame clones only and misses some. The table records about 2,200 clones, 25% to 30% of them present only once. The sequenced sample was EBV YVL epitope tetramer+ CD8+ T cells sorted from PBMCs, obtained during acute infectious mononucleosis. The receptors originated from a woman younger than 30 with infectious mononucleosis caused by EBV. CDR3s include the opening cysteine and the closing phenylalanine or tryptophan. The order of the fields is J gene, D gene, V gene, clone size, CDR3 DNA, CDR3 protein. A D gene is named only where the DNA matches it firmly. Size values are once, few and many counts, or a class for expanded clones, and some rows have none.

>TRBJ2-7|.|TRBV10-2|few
TGCGCCAGCATGCTCCCTGGTGACGAGCAGTACTTC
CASMLPGDEQYF
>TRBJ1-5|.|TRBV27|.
TGTGCCAGCAGTTTATCGGGGGGCAGTCAGCCCCAGCATTTT
CASSLSGGSQPQHF
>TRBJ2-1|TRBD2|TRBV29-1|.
TGCAGCGTAGGAGGGACTAGCGGGAGTATGTCCTACAATGAGCAGTTCTTC
CSVGGTSGSMSYNEQFF
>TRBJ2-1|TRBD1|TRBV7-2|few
TGTGCCAGCAGTTGGACAGGGTACAATGAGCAGTTCTTC
CASSWTGYNEQFF
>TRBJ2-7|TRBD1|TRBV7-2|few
TGTGCCAGCAGTGGGGGACAGGGGGCGCTCGGCTACGAGCAGTACTTC
CASSGGQGALGYEQYF
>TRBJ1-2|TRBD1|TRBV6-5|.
TGTGCCAGCAGCCACGCGACAGGGAATGGCTACACCTTC
CASSHATGNGYTF
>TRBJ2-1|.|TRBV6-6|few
TGTGCCAGCAGTCCCATGGGGGGTGAGCAGTTCTTC
CASSPMGGEQFF
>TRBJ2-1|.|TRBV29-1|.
TGCAGCGTAGGAGGGACACCACCCTCTCCCACACCCAAAAAAATCTCCCACAATGAGCAGTTCTTC
CSVGGTPPSPTPKKISHNEQFF
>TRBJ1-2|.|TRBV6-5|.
TGTGCAATCAGTTATATCGGGGTTGGCTACACCTTC
CAISYIGVGYTF
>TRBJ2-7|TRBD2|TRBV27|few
TGTGCCAGCAGTGGATACGGGACTAGCAGAAGCTACGAGCAGTACTTC
CASSGYGTSRSYEQYF
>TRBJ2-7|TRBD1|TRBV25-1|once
TGTGCCAGCAGTGACGGGACAGTCTTGCTGAACGAGCAGTACTTC
CASSDGTVLLNEQYF
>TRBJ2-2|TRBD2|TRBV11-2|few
TGTGCCAGCAGCTTAGCTGCGGGAGTATGGGAGCTGTTTTTT
CASSLAAGVWELFF